This TCR beta chain is from a study of read filtering for tumor transcriptome and immune sequencing (dated by TCRdb to 2020 to 2022). Regarding the complete study: The cohort was composed of 17 to 20 male and approximately 15 female patients, with a mean age of roughly 70 years and an age range of about 47 to 85. By revised international staging, roughly 8 patients were R-ISS I, fewer than 20 were R-ISS II and 6 or 7 were R-ISS III. Whole-transcriptome libraries were prepared with the TruSeq RNA Access Library Prep Kit after DNase treatment. Per sample, about 4.05 to 10.27 million TCR-region mapped reads were obtained with IR-seq, compared with only roughly 80 to 1273 with RNA-seq. TCR repertoires obtained by targeted immune repertoire sequencing and by bulk whole-transcriptome sequencing performed on the same bone marrow samples were compared. A main aim was a read-filtering strategy for immune repertoire data, specifically whether clonotypes supported by a single read should be removed. Study-wide conclusions, independent of this receptor: Rather than purified T cells, the sorted CD138-negative fraction was a mixed bone marrow immune population. The correlation between IR-seq and RNA-seq shared clonotype proportions was increased by removal of single-read clonotypes. In IR-seq, single-read clonotypes were roughly 84% of clonotypes but approximately 3.5% of total reads; in RNA-seq they were 60% to 75% of clonotypes and about 41% of reads. Compared with RNA-seq, IR-seq captured clonotypes at much greater depth and more reliably, and a smaller IR-seq throughput was enough to identify most of the shared clonotypes.

Bone marrow was sampled from every patient at the time of active disease. Ficoll-Hypaque density gradient centrifugation was used to isolate the bone marrow mononuclear cells. Myeloma plasma cells were removed and CD138-negative cells were obtained by negative selection following labeling with CD138 magnetic microbeads on a MACS separator. The purity of the isolated cells was checked by flow cytometry with CD138 antibodies on an Attune NxT. Total RNA was extracted using TRIzol reagent and was quantified on a NanoDrop spectrophotometer. For each patient, the CD138-negative bone marrow sample underwent paired RNA-seq and IR-seq. Taken from the germline V gene, the CDR1 and CDR2 loops are SGHVS and FQNEAQ. The CDR3 goes from the cysteine to the phenylalanine over 15 residues. This entry keeps only the CDR3 DNA: 45 bases, framed from base 1. The V end gives up 1 base and the J end 7 bases, leaving 7 bases in the junction not matched to a gene.

This clonotype showed up many times. Its antigen is unknown. No qualities accompany the bases; no much larger clone lies one base away. TCR libraries were built from about 370 ng RNA with the Immunoverse kit, using molecular barcoded adaptors covering alpha/delta and beta/gamma chains. TCR library preparation was performed with the same RNA that was used for transcriptome sequencing. An Illumina HiSeq 4000 with 2 x 150 cycles was used to sequence the TCR libraries. As for the original processing: Using MiXCR, which included quality filtering and error correction, TCR reads were aligned to human V, D, J and C references and then assembled into CDR3 clonotypes. The tcR package in R was used for analysis of clonotype counts and gene usage diversity. Raw mapping reads were checked after the RNA-seq reads had been mapped by STAR aligner version 2.5.3a onto the human GRCh37 genome. To test how sequencing depth affects detected clonotypes, IR-seq fastq files were randomly downsampled with Seqtk 1.3. TCRdb took the public reads, trimmed them with fastp at Q25, ran MiXCR for clone calling and kept in-frame beta chains. Duplicate CDR3 protein sequences are folded into a single record with the most common DNA and genes. For this entry, the V and J calls and clone size follow TCRdb and not the study's own pipeline. The sample table lists some 50,000 distinct CDR3 sequences, roughly 20% of them with a count of one. The ten largest account for over 35% of the sample.

The rearranged chain carries TRBV7-8 and TRBJ2-1, and 7 bases in between align with TRBD2. Input material: a population of CD138-negative cells sorted from bone marrow. The cell subset or site label for this specimen denotes: bone marrow mononuclear cells depleted of CD138+ plasma/myeloma cells by negative magnetic selection. This sequence was found in a donor at least 40 years old with multiple myeloma. Here is the DNA: TGTGCCAGCAGCTTAGTCGCGGGAGTAAGTAATGAGCAGTTCTTC. Its translation is CASSLVAGVSNEQFF.